This record looks at one T cell receptor (beta chain) sequence and its context. Other nucleotide sequences in the sample specify the same CDR3. V was shortened by 2 bases and J by 5 bases, with 6 bases between the two germline ends. The CDR3 spans 12 residues. CDR1 and CDR2 from the germline V gene are MDHEN and SYDVKM. Original processing methods: Researchers report that nucleated cell counts were estimated from reference gene primer amplification. Some clones are missing from TCRdb's copy, which holds only in-frame ones; the method was immunoSEQ multiplex PCR. V and J calls and clone size are as listed in that table; D and trimming were resolved from the DNA. Of 300,000 to 350,000 clones listed, more than 70% are singletons. The data were obtained in a study of blood T cell repertoires in COVID-19. Study details: Material from acute and convalescent COVID-19 was sourced from the United States, Italy and Spain.

Seattle participants joined during active infection and were tracked over time. This sequence originates from a woman aged 70 to 79 with COVID-19, enrolled during active disease. This chain links TRBV28 with TRBJ1-2; D is undetermined. The sample was peripheral blood. The CDR3 region is CASSLRRYGYTF. As DNA, the CDR3 is TGTGCCAGCAGTTTAAGGAGATATGGCTACACCTTC.